Listed here is a single T cell receptor (beta chain). Its antigen is currently unknown. Profiled with immunoSEQ multiplex PCR; TCRdb holds only in-frame clones, not every one. The repertoire holds around 160,000 clones, with 82% as singletons. The sample comes from a study of T cell responses to AZD1222 COVID-19 vaccine. The study's findings and limits: Clonal diversity was possibly underestimated, and the donors were mostly white British, with more females. Receipt of two AZD1222 doses was followed by a rise in Spike-specific TCR breadth and depth. Every sample of the repertoires postdated the peak T cell response. Close to half of all spike-specific TCRs reportedly target regions of the variants that are unmutated.

V lost 5 bases and J lost 4; bases outside the gene matches: 4. There are 14 residues in the CDR3. CDR1 MNHEY and CDR2 SMNVEV come from the germline V gene (reference sequence). The sequence derives from an adult in good health. Sequencing used peripheral blood, obtained on day 0 of MenACWY control vaccination. This chain links TRBV27 with TRBJ1-2; 10 bases agree with TRBD1. Here the CDR3 reads CASSVGQGLYGYTF. The CDR3 region has the DNA TGTGCCAGCAGTGTGGGACAGGGGCTCTATGGCTACACCTTC.